Given below is one T cell receptor (beta chain) in context. Antigen: not known. This sample was included in a study of T cell clusters in autoimmune cytopenias. TRB was amplified from roughly 250 ng of peripheral blood genomic DNA per sample. TRB rearrangements were amplified by touch-down multiplex PCR with mixed TRB-A/B primers. One entry per CDR3 protein, without DNA, is what TCRdb gives after re-calling the multiplex PCR reads. This table holds thousands of distinct CDR3 sequences. Study-wide findings and caveats: TRB repertoire shifts in secondary cytopenia and chronic lymphocytic leukemia mostly reflected lymphoma, not autoimmunity. The cluster-lack signature was not seen for secondary cytopenia versus chronic lymphocytic leukemia.

CDR1 and CDR2 from the germline V gene are SEHNR and FQNEAQ (reference sequence). This CDR3 spans 15 amino acids. The data were also submitted as part of a second study, on T cell repertoires in aging, cancer and after chemotherapy. As reported in that work: Clear clonal overlap appeared across healthy donor samples taken over several months to years. In healthy donors, age-related TCR diversity loss mainly reflected lost richness.

This rearrangement joins TRBV7-9 to TRBJ1-2; as DNA is missing, the TRBD1 call by TCRdb cannot be tested. This TCR derives from a human donor in good health. Sequenced sample: peripheral blood. CDR3 region: CASSRQKTGSYGYTF.